A selection of T cell receptor beta chains follows, all from one sample in a study of neurological immune-mediated disorders. A single record per CDR3 protein comes from TCRdb applying MiXCR to the 5' RACE reads. The sample includes more than 30,000 distinct CDR3 sequences, about 13% of them seen just once. Sequenced: PBMCs. Receptors were obtained from a woman aged 40 to 50 in good health. Both conserved end residues are part of each CDR3. The D gene is left open where the match is weak. Where a row states a size, it is once, few, many or the class of an expanded clone; other rows omit it.

j_call	v_call	clone_size	d_call	cdr3_aa	cdr3_nt
TRBJ1-1	TRBV4-3	many	TRBD1	CASSPGQGNTEAFF	TGCGCCAGCAGCCCAGGACAGGGGAACACTGAAGCTTTCTTT
TRBJ2-1	TRBV10-3	medium-sized	TRBD2	CAISETSGSLSYNEQFF	TGTGCCATCAGTGAAACTAGCGGGAGTCTCTCCTACAATGAGCAGTTCTTC
TRBJ2-2	TRBV7-2	many	.	CASSPGRTNTGELFF	TGTGCCAGCAGCCCGGGACGAACGAACACCGGGGAGCTGTTTTTT
TRBJ2-4	TRBV21-1	many	.	CASSKEEAKLAKNIQYF	TGTGCCAGCAGCAAAGAGGAGGCGAAGCTAGCCAAAAACATTCAGTACTTC
TRBJ2-1	TRBV29-1	many	TRBD2	CSVASTSGSTNEQFF	TGCAGCGTTGCGAGTACTAGCGGGAGTACGAATGAGCAGTTCTTC
TRBJ2-3	TRBV7-2	many	.	CASSLGGAGADTQYF	TGTGCCAGCAGCTTGGGCGGGGCGGGCGCGGATACGCAGTATTTT
TRBJ1-5	TRBV20-1	many	.	CSARTGGNQPQHF	TGCAGTGCTAGGACGGGAGGGAATCAGCCCCAGCATTTT
TRBJ1-3	TRBV5-4	few	.	CASSLGVSGFSGNTIYF	TGTGCCAGCAGCTTGGGCGTATCGGGATTCTCTGGAAACACCATATATTTT
TRBJ1-1	TRBV24-1	many	.	CATSDFPGMMNTEAFF	TGTGCCACCAGTGATTTTCCAGGAATGATGAACACTGAAGCTTTCTTT
TRBJ2-5	TRBV5-1	medium-sized	TRBD2	CASSLAGETQYF	TGCGCCAGCAGTTTAGCGGGGGAGACCCAGTACTTC
TRBJ2-3	TRBV2	many	TRBD2	CATTVGLAGSDTQYF	TGTGCCACCACAGTGGGACTAGCGGGATCAGATACGCAGTATTTT
TRBJ2-5	TRBV12-3/TRBV12-4	many	.	CASTGEETQYF	TGTGCTTCGACAGGTGAAGAGACCCAGTACTTC
TRBJ2-5	TRBV6-5	many	TRBD1	CASSQDRGAYQETQYF	TGTGCCAGCAGTCAAGACAGGGGCGCGTACCAAGAGACCCAGTACTTC
TRBJ1-2	TRBV11-2	many	.	CASSLDLQGSGYTF	TGTGCCAGCAGCTTAGATCTTCAGGGGTCTGGCTACACCTTC
TRBJ2-3	TRBV12-3/TRBV12-4	many	TRBD2	CASSHLAGGGDTQYF	TGTGCCAGCAGTCACCTAGCGGGGGGGGGAGATACGCAGTATTTT
TRBJ2-5	TRBV7-8	many	.	CASSFWGREETQYF	TGTGCCAGCAGCTTCTGGGGGAGAGAGGAGACCCAGTACTTC
TRBJ2-1	TRBV4-3	many	.	CASSQEGGNEQFF	TGCGCCAGCAGCCAAGAGGGTGGCAATGAGCAGTTCTTC
TRBJ2-7	TRBV15	many	.	CATSRQGYEQYF	TGTGCCACCAGCAGACAGGGCTACGAGCAGTACTTC
TRBJ1-1	TRBV5-1	medium-sized	TRBD1	CASSVGGFEAFF	TGCGCCAGCAGCGTAGGGGGCTTTGAAGCTTTCTTT
TRBJ1-3	TRBV6-5	few	.	CASKTGFGNTIYF	TGTGCCAGCAAAACAGGGTTTGGAAACACCATATATTTT
TRBJ1-1	TRBV6-2/TRBV6-3	many	.	CASSSVSMNTEAFF	TGTGCCAGCAGTTCTGTCAGCATGAACACTGAAGCTTTCTTT
TRBJ2-7	TRBV18	few	TRBD1	CASSPTGTGSYEQYF	TGTGCCAGCTCGCCCACCGGGACAGGATCCTACGAGCAGTACTTC
TRBJ2-1	TRBV7-2	many	TRBD2	CASSFSGATYNEQFF	TGTGCCAGCAGCTTTAGCGGGGCCACCTACAATGAGCAGTTCTTC
TRBJ2-1	TRBV7-3	once	TRBD2	CASSLKGGSSYNEQFF	TGTGCCAGCAGCTTAAAGGGCGGGAGCTCCTACAATGAGCAGTTCTTC
TRBJ2-7	TRBV4-2	many	TRBD1	CASSLGTENYEQYF	TGTGCCAGCAGCCTCGGGACAGAGAACTACGAGCAGTACTTC
TRBJ1-2	TRBV9	many	TRBD1	CASSASTGGINYGYTF	TGTGCCAGCAGCGCTTCGACAGGGGGAATTAACTATGGCTACACCTTC
TRBJ2-7	TRBV12-3/TRBV12-4	many	.	CASSLEVGTYEQYF	TGTGCCAGCAGTTTAGAGGTAGGAACCTACGAGCAGTACTTC
TRBJ1-4	TRBV5-6	many	.	CASSPYQAPEKLFF	TGTGCCAGCAGCCCGTACCAGGCCCCGGAAAAACTGTTTTTT
TRBJ1-2	TRBV2	.	TRBD1	CASSLWQGASGYTF	TGTGCCAGCAGTCTCTGGCAGGGGGCAAGCGGTTACACCTTC
TRBJ1-1	TRBV2	once	.	CASKGGVGTEAFF	TGTGCCAGCAAAGGGGGGGTAGGCACTGAAGCTTTCTTT
TRBJ2-5	TRBV5-6	many	TRBD2	CASSFRRGAGAQETQYF	TGTGCCAGCAGCTTCCGTCGTGGAGCGGGGGCCCAAGAGACCCAGTACTTC
TRBJ1-1	TRBV10-3	many	TRBD1	CAISIRDRGTEAFF	TGTGCCATCAGTATCCGGGACAGGGGCACTGAAGCTTTCTTT
TRBJ1-6	TRBV5-6	many	.	CASGRDGWNSPLHF	TGTGCCAGCGGGCGGGACGGTTGGAATTCACCCCTCCACTTT
TRBJ2-4	TRBV29-1	many	.	CSVEDGNIQYF	TGCAGCGTTGAAGACGGAAACATTCAGTACTTC
TRBJ2-7	TRBV5-1	many	.	CASSLAGGDYEQYF	TGCGCCAGCAGCTTGGCCGGAGGGGACTACGAGCAGTACTTC
TRBJ1-5	TRBV20-1	.	TRBD1	CSGSGGNQPQHF	TGCAGTGGGTCAGGGGGGAATCAGCCCCAGCATTTT
TRBJ2-5	TRBV7-2	.	.	CASSLDGRIQETQYF	TGTGCCAGCAGCTTAGACGGGCGCATACAAGAGACCCAGTACTTC
TRBJ1-6	TRBV7-2	many	TRBD1	CASSATGGNSPLHF	TGTGCCAGCAGCGCGACAGGGGGCAATTCACCCCTCCACTTT
TRBJ1-5	TRBV30	.	TRBD1	CAWRTGGVSNQPQHF	TGTGCCTGGCGAACAGGGGGCGTAAGCAATCAGCCCCAGCATTTT
TRBJ2-2	TRBV7-2	many	TRBD1	CASSTGTGDTGELFF	TGTGCCAGCAGCACCGGGACAGGGGACACCGGGGAGCTGTTTTTT
TRBJ2-7	TRBV5-1	many	TRBD1	CASRPRTGPSYEQYF	TGCGCCAGCAGACCCAGGACAGGGCCGAGTTACGAGCAGTACTTC
TRBJ2-6	TRBV7-2	.	.	CASSPWNTGANVLTF	TGTGCCAGCAGCCCGTGGAATACTGGGGCCAACGTCCTGACTTTC
TRBJ1-3	TRBV20-1	many	.	CSAREEAGNTIYF	TGCAGTGCTAGGGAAGAAGCTGGAAACACCATATATTTT
TRBJ1-5	TRBV18	many	.	CASSRELNNQPQHF	TGTGCCAGCTCAAGGGAATTGAACAATCAGCCCCAGCATTTT
TRBJ2-2	TRBV20-1	many	TRBD2	CSARGGGSNTGELFF	TGCAGTGCACGGGGCGGGGGGTCGAACACCGGGGAGCTGTTTTTT
TRBJ2-2	TRBV7-9	many	.	CASSYHEGGTGELFF	TGTGCCAGCAGCTACCACGAGGGTGGCACCGGGGAGCTGTTTTTT
TRBJ1-2	TRBV5-1	many	.	CASSLRGGYGYTF	TGCGCCAGCAGCTTGCGGGGAGGCTATGGCTACACCTTC
TRBJ2-7	TRBV5-1	many	.	CASSLGVVSYEQYF	TGCGCCAGCAGCTTGGGGGTAGTCTCCTACGAGCAGTACTTC
TRBJ1-1	TRBV4-2	many	.	CASSQAYRVSTEAFF	TGTGCCAGCAGCCAAGCCTACAGGGTTAGCACTGAAGCTTTCTTT
TRBJ1-5	TRBV7-2	many	.	CASSLDGGGSNQPQHF	TGTGCCAGCAGCTTGGATGGAGGTGGTAGCAATCAGCCCCAGCATTTT
TRBJ1-4	TRBV9	many	.	CASSVDGAAGEKLFF	TGTGCCAGCAGCGTTGACGGGGCTGCGGGTGAAAAACTGTTTTTT
TRBJ2-5	TRBV9	many	TRBD2	CASNSGSSAETQYF	TGTGCCAGCAATAGCGGGAGTTCGGCAGAGACCCAGTACTTC
TRBJ2-3	TRBV29-1	many	.	CSARQVASTDTQYF	TGCAGCGCAAGACAGGTCGCTAGCACAGATACGCAGTATTTT